Reported below is one T cell receptor beta chain. The antigen is undetermined. TCRdb independently ran MiXCR on the reads; one entry per CDR3 protein. The table shows just over 450,000 distinct CDR3 sequences, with approximately 40% occurring only once. The sample belongs to a study of T cell repertoires in cytomegalovirus infection. Findings and limits, study-wide: Within the response measured ex vivo, HLA-C-restricted CMV-specific TCR beta clonotypes were dominant.

The V end lost 2 bases, the J end lost 5 bases, and 8 bases lay between the germline ends. The germline V gene encodes CDR1 MNHEY and CDR2 SMNVEV (reference sequence). The CDR3 spans 13 residues. This receptor was taken from a human donor in good health (CMV status not recorded). Some clones in this sample may be carry-over from other donors' samples. The gene calls are TRBV27 and TRBJ2-3; D remains ambiguous. Sequencing was performed on cultured PBMCs, taken from culture after CMV antigen stimulation. The CDR3 region is CASSLGDGDTQYF. The CDR3 nucleotides are TGTGCCAGCAGTTTAGGGGATGGAGATACGCAGTATTTT.